This section outlines one T cell receptor beta chain sequence together with its context. Its target is unknown. This CDR3 is 15 amino acids long. With 2 bases removed from V and 4 bases from J, the gap between germline ends came to 15 bases. The V gene's germline CDR1 is KGHSH and CDR2 LQKENI. The data derive from a study of pediatric ulcerative colitis. Sequencing was at survey level. The repertoire was sequenced with immunoSEQ multiplex PCR; TCRdb's copy has only in-frame clones and lacks some. The table shows 54,000 or so clones, with approximately 87% occurring only once. Notes on the study in general: Acute severe colitis showed lower rectal diversity from clonal expansions. Ulcerative colitis patients shared more blood-rectal clones than controls.

This clonotype originated in a boy younger than 18 who was a control in a study of pediatric ulcerative colitis. The rearrangement uses TRBV18 and TRBJ2-7, with D uncertain. The sequencing input was blood. CDR3 DNA: TGTGCCAGCTCACCAAGTTTCTCTGGGGTGTACGAGCAGTACTTC. Its protein product is CASSPSFSGVYEQYF.